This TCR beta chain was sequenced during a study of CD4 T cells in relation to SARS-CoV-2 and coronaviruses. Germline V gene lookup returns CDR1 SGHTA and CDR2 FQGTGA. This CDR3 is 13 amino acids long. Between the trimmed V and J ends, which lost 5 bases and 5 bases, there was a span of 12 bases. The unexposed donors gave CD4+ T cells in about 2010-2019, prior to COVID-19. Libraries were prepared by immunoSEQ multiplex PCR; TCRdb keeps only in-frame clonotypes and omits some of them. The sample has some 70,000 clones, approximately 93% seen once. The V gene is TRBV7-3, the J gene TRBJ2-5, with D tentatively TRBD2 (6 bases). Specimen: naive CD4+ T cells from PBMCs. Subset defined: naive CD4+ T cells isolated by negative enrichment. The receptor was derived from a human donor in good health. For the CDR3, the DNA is TGTGCCAGCAGCCCGGGGGTTAGGGAGACCCAGTACTTC. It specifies CASSPGVRETQYF.